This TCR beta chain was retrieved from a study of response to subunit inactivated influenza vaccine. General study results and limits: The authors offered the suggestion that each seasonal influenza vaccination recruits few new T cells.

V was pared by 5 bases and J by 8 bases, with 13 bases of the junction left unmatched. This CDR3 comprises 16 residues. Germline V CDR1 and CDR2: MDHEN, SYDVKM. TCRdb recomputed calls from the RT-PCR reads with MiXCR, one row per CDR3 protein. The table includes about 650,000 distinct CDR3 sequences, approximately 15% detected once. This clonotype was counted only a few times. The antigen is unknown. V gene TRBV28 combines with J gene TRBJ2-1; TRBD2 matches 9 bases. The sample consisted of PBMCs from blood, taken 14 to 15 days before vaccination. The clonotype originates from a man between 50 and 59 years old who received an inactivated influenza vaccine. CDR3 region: CASSPVTSGTPDEQFF. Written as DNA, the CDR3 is TGTGCCAGCAGTCCAGTGACTAGCGGCACTCCTGATGAGCAGTTCTTC. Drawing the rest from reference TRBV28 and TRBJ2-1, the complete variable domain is DVKVTQSSRYLVKRTGEKVFLECVQDMDHENMFWYRQDPGLGLRLIYFSYDVKMKEKGDIPEGYSVSREKKERFSLILESASTNQTSMYLCASSPVTSGTPDEQFFGPGTRLTVL.